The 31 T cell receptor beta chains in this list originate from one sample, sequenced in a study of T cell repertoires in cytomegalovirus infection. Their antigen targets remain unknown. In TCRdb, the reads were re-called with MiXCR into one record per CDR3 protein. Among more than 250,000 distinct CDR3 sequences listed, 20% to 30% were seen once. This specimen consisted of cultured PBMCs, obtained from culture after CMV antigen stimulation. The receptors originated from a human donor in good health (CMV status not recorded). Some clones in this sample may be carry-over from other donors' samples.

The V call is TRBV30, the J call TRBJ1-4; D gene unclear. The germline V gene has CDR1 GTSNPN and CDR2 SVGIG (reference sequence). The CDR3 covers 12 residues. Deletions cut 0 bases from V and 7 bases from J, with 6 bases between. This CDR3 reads CAWSVRGEKLFF. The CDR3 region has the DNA TGTGCCTGGAGTGTACGGGGTGAAAAACTGTTTTTT.

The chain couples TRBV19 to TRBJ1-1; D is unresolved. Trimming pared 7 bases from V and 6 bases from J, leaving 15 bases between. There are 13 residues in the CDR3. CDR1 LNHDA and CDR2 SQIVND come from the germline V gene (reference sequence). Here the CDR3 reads CASTSAGRAEAFF. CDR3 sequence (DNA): TGTGCCAGTACGTCGGCGGGTAGGGCTGAAGCTTTCTTT.

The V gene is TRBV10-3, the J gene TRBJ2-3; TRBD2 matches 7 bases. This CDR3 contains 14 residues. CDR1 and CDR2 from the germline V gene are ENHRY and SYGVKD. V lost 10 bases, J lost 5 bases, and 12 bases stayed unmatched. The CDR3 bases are TGTGCCACACGGCAGGGAGGGACGGGAGATACGCAGTATTTT. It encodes CATRQGGTGDTQYF.

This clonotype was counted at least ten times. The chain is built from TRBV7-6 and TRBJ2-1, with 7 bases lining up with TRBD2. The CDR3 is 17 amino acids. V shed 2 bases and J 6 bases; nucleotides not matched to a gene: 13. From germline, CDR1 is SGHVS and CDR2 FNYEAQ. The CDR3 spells CASSLSLAGEWVNEQFF. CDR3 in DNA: TGTGCCAGCAGCTTATCTCTGGCGGGAGAGTGGGTCAATGAGCAGTTCTTC.

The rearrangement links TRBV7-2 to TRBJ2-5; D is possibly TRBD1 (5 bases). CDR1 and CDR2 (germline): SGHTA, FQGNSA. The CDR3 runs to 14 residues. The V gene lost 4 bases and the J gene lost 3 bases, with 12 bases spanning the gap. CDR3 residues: CASSSTGEEETQYF. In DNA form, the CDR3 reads TGTGCCAGCAGCTCTACAGGAGAGGAAGAGACCCAGTACTTC.

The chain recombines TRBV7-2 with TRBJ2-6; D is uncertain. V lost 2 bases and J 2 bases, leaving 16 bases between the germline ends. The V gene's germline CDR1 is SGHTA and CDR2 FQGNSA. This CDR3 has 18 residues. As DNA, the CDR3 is TGTGCCAGCAGCTTATGGGGTGCTCCTGCCCCTGGGGCCAACGTCCTGACTTTC. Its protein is CASSLWGAPAPGANVLTF.

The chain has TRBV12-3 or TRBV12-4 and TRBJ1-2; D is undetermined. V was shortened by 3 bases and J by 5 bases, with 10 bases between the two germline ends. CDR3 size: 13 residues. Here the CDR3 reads CASSLRRTYGYTF. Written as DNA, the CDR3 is TGTGCCAGCAGTTTGCGGCGGACGTATGGCTACACCTTC.

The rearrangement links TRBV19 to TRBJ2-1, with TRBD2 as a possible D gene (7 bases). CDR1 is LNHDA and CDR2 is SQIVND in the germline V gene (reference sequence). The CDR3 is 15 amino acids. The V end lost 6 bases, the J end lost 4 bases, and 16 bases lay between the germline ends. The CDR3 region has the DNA TGTGCCAGTAGGCGCCCGGGGGGCGCTTACAATGAGCAGTTCTTC. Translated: CASRRPGGAYNEQFF.

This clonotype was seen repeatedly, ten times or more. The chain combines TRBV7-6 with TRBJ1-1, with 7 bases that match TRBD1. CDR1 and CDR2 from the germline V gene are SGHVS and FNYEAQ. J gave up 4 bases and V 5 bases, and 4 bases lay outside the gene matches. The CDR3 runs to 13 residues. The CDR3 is CASSQTGATEAFF. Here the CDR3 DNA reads TGTGCCAGCAGCCAAACAGGGGCCACTGAAGCTTTCTTT.

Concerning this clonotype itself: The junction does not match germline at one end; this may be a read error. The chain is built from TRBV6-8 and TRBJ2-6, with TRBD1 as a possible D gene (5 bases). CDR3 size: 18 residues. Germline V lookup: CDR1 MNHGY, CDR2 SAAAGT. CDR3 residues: CASSPGQRFPSGADVLTF. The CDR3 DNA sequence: TGTGCCAGCAGCCCCGGGCAGCGTTTCCCCTCTGGGGCCGACGTCCTGACTTTC.

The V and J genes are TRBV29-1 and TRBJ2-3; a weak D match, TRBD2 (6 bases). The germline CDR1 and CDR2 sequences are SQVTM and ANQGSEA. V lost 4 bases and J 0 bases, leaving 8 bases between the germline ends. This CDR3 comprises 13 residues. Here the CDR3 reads CSVAGESTDTQYF. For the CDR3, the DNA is TGCAGCGTTGCGGGGGAAAGCACAGATACGCAGTATTTT.

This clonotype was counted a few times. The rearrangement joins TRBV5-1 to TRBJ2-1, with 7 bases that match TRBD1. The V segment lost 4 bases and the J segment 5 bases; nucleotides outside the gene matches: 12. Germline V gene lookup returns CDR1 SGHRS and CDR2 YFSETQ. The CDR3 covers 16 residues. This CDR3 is CASSLRQGRIDNEQFF. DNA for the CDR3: TGCGCCAGCAGCCTCCGACAGGGAAGGATCGACAATGAGCAGTTCTTC. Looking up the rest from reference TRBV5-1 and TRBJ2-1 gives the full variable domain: KAGVTQTPRYLIKTRGQQVTLSCSPISGHRSVSWYQQTPGQGLQFLFEYFSETQRNKGNFPGRFSGRQFSNSRSEMNVSTLELGDSALYLCASSLRQGRIDNEQFFGPGTRLTVL.

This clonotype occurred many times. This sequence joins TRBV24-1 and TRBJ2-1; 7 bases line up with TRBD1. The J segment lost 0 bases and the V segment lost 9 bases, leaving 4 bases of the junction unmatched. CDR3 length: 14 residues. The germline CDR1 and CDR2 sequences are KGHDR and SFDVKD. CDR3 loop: CATSDRSSYNEQFF. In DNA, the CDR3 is TGTGCCACCTCGGACAGGAGCTCCTACAATGAGCAGTTCTTC.

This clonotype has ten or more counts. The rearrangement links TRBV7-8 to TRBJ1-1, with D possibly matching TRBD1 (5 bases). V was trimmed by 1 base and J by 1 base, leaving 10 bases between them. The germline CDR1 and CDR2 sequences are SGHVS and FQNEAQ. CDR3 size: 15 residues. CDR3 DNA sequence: TGTGCCAGCAGCTTAGAGTGGAGGGGGAACACTGAAGCTTTCTTT. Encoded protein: CASSLEWRGNTEAFF.

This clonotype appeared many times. The DNA of the CDR3 is TGTGCCAGCAGTTACTCCCTTACAGAGTCTGGGGCCAACGTCCTGACTTTC. Its translation: CASSYSLTESGANVLTF. The chain employs TRBV6-2 or TRBV6-3 and TRBJ2-6; no clear D gene. The CDR3 is made up of 17 amino acids. V shed 0 bases and J shed 1 base, with 10 bases lying between them. The germline V gene encodes CDR1 MNHEY and CDR2 SVGEGT.

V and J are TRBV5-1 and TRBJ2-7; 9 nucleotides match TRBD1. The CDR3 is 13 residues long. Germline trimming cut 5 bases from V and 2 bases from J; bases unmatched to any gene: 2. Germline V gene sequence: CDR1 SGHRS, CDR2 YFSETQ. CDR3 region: CASSGTGPYEQYF. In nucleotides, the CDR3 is TGCGCCAGCAGTGGGACAGGGCCCTACGAGCAGTACTTC. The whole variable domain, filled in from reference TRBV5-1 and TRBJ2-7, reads KAGVTQTPRYLIKTRGQQVTLSCSPISGHRSVSWYQQTPGQGLQFLFEYFSETQRNKGNFPGRFSGRQFSNSRSEMNVSTLELGDSALYLCASSGTGPYEQYFGPGTRLTVT.

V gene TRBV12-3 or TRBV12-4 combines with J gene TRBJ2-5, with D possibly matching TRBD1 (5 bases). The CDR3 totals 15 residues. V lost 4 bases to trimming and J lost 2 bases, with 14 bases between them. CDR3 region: CASSSITGTQETQYF. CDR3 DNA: TGTGCCAGCAGTTCGATAACAGGCACTCAAGAGACCCAGTACTTC.

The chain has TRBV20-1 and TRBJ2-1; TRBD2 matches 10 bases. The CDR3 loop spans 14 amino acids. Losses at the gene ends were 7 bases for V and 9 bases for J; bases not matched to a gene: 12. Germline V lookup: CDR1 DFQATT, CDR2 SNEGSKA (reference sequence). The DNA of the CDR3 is TGCAGTGGGGAGGGGACTAGCGCCCCTCCTGAGCAGTTCTTC. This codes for CSGEGTSAPPEQFF.

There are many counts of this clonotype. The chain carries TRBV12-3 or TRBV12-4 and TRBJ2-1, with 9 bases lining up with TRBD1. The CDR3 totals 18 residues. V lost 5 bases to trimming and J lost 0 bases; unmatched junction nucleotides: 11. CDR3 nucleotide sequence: TGTGCCAGCAGTCCGGCAGCCGGGACAGGGAGCTCCTACAATGAGCAGTTCTTC. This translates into CASSPAAGTGSSYNEQFF.

The CDR3 region has the DNA TGTGCCAGCAGCCTCGGAAATCAAAACACTGAAGCTTTCTTT. Its translation is CASSLGNQNTEAFF. The rearrangement joins TRBV7-9 to TRBJ1-1; D is ambiguous. Germline values: CDR1 SEHNR, CDR2 FQNEAQ (reference sequence). V was trimmed by 5 bases and J by 2 bases, leaving 12 bases between them. The CDR3 covers 14 residues.

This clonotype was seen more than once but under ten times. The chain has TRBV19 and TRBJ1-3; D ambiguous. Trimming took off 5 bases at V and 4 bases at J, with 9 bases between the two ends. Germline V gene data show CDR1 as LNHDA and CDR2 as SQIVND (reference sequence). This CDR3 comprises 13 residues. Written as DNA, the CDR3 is TGTGCCAGTAGTGAAGGGCGAGGAAACACCATATATTTT. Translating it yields CASSEGRGNTIYF.

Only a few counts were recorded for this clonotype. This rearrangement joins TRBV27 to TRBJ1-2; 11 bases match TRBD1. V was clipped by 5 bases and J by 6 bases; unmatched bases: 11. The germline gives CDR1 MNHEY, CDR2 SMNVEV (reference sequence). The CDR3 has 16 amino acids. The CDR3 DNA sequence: TGTGCCAGCAGTCAGGCCGGGACAGGGGGTGGAGATGGCTACACCTTC. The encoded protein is CASSQAGTGGGDGYTF.

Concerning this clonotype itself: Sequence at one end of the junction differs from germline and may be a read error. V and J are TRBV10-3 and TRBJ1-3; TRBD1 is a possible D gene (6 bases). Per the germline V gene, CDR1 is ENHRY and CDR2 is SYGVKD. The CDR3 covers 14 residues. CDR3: CAISESTGGNTIYF. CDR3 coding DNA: TGTGCCATCAGTGAGTCGACAGGCGGAAACACCATATACTTT.

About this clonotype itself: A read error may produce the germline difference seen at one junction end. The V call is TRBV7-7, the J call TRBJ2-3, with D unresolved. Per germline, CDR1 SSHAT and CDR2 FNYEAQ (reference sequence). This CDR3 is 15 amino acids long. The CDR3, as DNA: TGTGCTAGCAGCTTTAGTTCAGCGAGAGCAGATACGCAGTATTTT. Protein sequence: CASSFSSARADTQYF.

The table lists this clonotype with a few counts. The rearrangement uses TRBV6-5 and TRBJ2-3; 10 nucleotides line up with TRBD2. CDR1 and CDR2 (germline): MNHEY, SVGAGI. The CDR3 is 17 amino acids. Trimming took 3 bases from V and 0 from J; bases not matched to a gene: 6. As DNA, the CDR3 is TGTGCCAGCAGTTATGGGGCTAGCGGGAGTAGCACAGATACGCAGTATTTT. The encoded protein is CASSYGASGSSTDTQYF.

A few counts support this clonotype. The CDR3 nucleotides are TGTGCCAGCAGCCGCCCCTCCGCCAGAGAGACCCAGTACTTC. Amino acids: CASSRPSARETQYF. This sequence joins TRBV7-4 and TRBJ2-5; D is uncertain. Germline assignment: CDR1 SGHVT and CDR2 SQSDAQ. The CDR3 sequence is 14 residues long. The V end lost 5 bases, the J end lost 4 bases, and 14 bases lay between the germline ends. The full variable domain, its missing parts supplied by reference TRBV7-4 and TRBJ2-5, is GAGVSQSPRYKVAKRGRDVALRCDSISGHVTLYWYRQTLGQGSEVLTYSQSDAQRDKSGRPSGRFSAERPERSVSTLKIQRTEQGDSAVYLCASSRPSARETQYFGPGTRLLVL.

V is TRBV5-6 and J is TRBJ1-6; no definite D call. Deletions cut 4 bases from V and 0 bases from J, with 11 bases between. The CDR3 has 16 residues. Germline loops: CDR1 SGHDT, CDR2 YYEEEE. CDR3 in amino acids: CASSAWASSYNSPLHF. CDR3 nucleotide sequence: TGTGCCAGCAGCGCTTGGGCGAGCTCCTATAATTCACCCCTCCACTTT.

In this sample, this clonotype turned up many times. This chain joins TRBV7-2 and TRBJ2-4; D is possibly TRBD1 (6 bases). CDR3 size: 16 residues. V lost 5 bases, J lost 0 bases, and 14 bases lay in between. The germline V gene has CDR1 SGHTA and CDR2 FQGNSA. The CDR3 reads CASSTGLTLAKNIQYF. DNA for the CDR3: TGTGCCAGCAGCACAGGGCTGACGCTAGCCAAAAACATTCAGTACTTC.

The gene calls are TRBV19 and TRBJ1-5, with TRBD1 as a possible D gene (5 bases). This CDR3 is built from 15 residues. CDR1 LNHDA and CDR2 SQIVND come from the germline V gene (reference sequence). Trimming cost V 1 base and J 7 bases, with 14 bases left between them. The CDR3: CASSIVQGSEQPQHF. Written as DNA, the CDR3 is TGTGCCAGTAGTATAGTCCAGGGATCGGAGCAGCCCCAGCATTTT.

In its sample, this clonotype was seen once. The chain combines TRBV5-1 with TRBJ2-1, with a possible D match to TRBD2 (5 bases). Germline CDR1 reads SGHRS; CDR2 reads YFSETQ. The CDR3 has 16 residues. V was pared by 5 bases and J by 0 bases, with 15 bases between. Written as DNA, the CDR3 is TGCGCCAGCAGAGGTGGAGGCCCCAGCTCCTACAATGAGCAGTTCTTC. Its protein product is CASRGGGPSSYNEQFF.

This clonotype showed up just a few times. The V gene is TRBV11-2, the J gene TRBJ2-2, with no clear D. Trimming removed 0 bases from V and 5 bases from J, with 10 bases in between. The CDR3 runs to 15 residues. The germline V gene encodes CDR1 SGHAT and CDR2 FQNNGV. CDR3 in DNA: TGTGCCAGCAGCTTAGACGCCAGGTGGACCGGGGAGCTGTTTTTT. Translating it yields CASSLDARWTGELFF.